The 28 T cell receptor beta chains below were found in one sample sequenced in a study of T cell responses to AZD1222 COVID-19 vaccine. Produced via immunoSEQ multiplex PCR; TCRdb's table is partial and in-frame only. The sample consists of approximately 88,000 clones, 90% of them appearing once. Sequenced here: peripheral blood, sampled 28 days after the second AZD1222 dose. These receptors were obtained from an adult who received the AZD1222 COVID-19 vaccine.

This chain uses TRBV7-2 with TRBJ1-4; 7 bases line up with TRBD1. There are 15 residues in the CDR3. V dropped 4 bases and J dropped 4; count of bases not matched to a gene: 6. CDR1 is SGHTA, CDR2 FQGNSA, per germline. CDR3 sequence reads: CASSSTGSRNEKLFF. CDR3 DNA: TGTGCCAGCAGCTCGACAGGGAGTCGTAATGAAAAACTGTTTTTT.

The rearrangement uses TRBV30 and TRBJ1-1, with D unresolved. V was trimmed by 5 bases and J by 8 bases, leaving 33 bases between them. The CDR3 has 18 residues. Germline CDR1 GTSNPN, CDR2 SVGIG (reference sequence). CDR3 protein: CAWDKRPGTSTGLGEAFF. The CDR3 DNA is TGTGCCTGGGACAAACGTCCTGGCACCTCGACTGGATTAGGCGAAGCTTTCTTT.

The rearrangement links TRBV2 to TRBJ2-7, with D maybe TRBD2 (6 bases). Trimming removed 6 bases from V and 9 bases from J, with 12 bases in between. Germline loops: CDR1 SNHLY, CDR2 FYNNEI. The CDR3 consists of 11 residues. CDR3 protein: CASSVLGGQYF. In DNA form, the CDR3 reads TGTGCCAGCAGCGTCCTGGGGGGGCAGTACTTC.

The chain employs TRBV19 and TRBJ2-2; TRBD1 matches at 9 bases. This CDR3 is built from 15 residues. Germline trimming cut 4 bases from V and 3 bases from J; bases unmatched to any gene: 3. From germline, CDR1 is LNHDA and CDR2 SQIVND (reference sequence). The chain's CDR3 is CASSNRGPYTGELFF. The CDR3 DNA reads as TGTGCCAGTAGTAACAGGGGGCCGTACACCGGGGAGCTGTTTTTT.

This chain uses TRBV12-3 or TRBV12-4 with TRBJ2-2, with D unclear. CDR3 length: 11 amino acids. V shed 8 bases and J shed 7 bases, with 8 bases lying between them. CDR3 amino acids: CASGQYGELFF. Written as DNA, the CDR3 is TGTGCCAGCGGGCAATACGGGGAGCTGTTTTTT.

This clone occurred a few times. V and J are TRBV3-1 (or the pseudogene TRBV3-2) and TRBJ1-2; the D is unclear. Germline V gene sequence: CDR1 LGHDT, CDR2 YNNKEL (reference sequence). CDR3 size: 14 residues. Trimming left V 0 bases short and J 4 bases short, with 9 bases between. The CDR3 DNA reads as TGTGCCAGCAGCCAAGAGGCCACGGGCTATGGCTACACCTTC. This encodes CASSQEATGYGYTF.

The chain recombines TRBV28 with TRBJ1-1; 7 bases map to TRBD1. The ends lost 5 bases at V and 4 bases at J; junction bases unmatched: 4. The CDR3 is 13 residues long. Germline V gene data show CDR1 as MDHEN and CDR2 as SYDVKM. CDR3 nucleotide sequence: TGTGCCAGCAGTATTCAGGGGGGCACTGAAGCTTTCTTT. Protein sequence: CASSIQGGTEAFF. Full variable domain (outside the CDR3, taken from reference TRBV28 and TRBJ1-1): DVKVTQSSRYLVKRTGEKVFLECVQDMDHENMFWYRQDPGLGLRLIYFSYDVKMKEKGDIPEGYSVSREKKERFSLILESASTNQTSMYLCASSIQGGTEAFFGQGTRLTVV.

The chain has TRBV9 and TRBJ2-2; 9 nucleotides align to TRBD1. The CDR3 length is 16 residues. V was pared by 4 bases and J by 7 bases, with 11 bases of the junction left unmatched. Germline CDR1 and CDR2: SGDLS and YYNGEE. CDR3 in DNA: TGTGCCAGCAGCATCCACGGGACAGGGATGGGCGGGGAGCTGTTTTTT. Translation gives CASSIHGTGMGGELFF. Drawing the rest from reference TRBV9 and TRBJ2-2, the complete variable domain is DSGVTQTPKHLITATGQRVTLRCSPRSGDLSVYWYQQSLDQGLQFLIQYYNGEERAKGNILERFSAQQFPDLHSELNLSSLELGDSALYFCASSIHGTGMGGELFFGEGSRLTVL.

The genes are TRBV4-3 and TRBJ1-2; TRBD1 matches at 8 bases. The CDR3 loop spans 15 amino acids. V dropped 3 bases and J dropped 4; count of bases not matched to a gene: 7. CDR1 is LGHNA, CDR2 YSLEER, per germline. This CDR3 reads CASSHSDREGYGYTF. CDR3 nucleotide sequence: TGCGCCAGCAGCCACTCGGACAGGGAAGGCTATGGCTACACCTTC.

CDR3 sequence: CASSLAGGQETQYF. DNA of the CDR3: TGTGCCAGCTCCCTGGCAGGGGGCCAAGAGACCCAGTACTTC. This chain connects TRBV18 to TRBJ2-5, with 7 nucleotides matching TRBD1. The CDR3 is 14 residues long. After removal of 6 bases from V and 1 base from J, the junction contained 5 bases not matched to a gene. Per the germline V gene, CDR1 is KGHSH and CDR2 is LQKENI.

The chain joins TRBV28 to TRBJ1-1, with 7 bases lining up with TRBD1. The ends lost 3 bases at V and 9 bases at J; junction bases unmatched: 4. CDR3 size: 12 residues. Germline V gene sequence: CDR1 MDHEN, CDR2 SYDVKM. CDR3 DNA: TGTGCCAGCAGTTTGCGGACAGGCAAAGCTTTCTTT. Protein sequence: CASSLRTGKAFF.

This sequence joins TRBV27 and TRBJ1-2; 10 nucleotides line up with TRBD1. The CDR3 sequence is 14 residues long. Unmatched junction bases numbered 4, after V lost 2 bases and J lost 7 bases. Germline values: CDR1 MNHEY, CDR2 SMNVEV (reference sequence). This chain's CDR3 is CASSLGTGALGYTF. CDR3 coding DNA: TGTGCCAGCAGTTTAGGGACAGGGGCGCTTGGCTACACCTTC.

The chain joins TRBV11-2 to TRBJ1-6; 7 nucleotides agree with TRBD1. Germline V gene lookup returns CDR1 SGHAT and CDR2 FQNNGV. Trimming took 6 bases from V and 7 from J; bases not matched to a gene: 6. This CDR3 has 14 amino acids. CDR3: CASSTSGGNSPLHF. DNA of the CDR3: TGTGCCAGCAGTACCTCAGGGGGGAATTCACCCCTCCACTTT.

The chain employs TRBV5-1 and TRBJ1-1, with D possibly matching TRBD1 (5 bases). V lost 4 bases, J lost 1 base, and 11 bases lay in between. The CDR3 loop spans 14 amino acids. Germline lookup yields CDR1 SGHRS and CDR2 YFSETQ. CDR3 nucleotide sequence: TGCGCCAGCAGCGGGCAGACAGAGAACACTGAAGCTTTCTTT. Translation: CASSGQTENTEAFF.

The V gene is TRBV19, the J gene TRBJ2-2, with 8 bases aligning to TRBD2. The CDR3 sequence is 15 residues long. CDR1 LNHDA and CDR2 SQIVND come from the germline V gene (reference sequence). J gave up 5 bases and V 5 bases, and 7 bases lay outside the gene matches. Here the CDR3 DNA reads TGTGCCAGTAGTCGGAGCGGGGGAGTTACCGGGGAGCTGTTTTTT. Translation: CASSRSGGVTGELFF. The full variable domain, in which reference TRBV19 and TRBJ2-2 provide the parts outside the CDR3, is DGGITQSPKYLFRKEGQNVTLSCEQNLNHDAMYWYRQDPGQGLRLIYYSQIVNDFQKGDIAEGYSVSREKKESFPLTVTSAQKNPTAFYLCASSRSGGVTGELFFGEGSRLTVL.

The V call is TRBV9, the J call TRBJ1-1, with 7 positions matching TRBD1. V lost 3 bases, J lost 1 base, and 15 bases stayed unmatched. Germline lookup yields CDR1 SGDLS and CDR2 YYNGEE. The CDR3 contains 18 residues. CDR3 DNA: TGTGCCAGCAGCGGGACAGTAGGGGGGACAGAGAAGAACACTGAAGCTTTCTTT. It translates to CASSGTVGGTEKNTEAFF.

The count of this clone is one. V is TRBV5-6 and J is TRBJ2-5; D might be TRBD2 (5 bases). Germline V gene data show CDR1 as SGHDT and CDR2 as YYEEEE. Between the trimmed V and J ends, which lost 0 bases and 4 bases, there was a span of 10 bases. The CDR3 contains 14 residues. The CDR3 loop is CASSLGGRGETQYF. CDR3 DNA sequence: TGTGCCAGCAGCTTGGGAGGGCGAGGAGAGACCCAGTACTTC.

CDR3 loop: CASSRLRGSGSPLHF. The CDR3 region has the DNA TGTGCCAGCAGCCGTCTCAGGGGGTCGGGTTCACCCCTCCACTTT. The chain has TRBV11-1 and TRBJ1-6, with 7 bases fitting TRBD1. The CDR3 is 15 amino acids. In germline, CDR1 is SGHAT, CDR2 FQDESV (reference sequence). Trimming removed 5 bases from V and 9 bases from J; junction bases left unmatched: 10.

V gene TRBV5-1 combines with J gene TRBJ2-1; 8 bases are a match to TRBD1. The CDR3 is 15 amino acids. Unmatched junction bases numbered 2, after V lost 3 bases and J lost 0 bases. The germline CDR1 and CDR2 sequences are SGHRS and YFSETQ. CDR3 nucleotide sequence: TGCGCCAGCAGCTCAACAGGGGGCTCCTACAATGAGCAGTTCTTC. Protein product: CASSSTGGSYNEQFF.

This chain's CDR3 is CASRTKLHTDTQYF. DNA for the CDR3: TGTGCCAGCAGAACGAAACTACACACAGATACGCAGTATTTT. The chain recombines TRBV28 with TRBJ2-3; unclear D gene. The CDR3 consists of 14 residues. CDR1 MDHEN and CDR2 SYDVKM come from the germline V gene. The V gene lost 6 bases and the J gene lost 2 bases, with 12 bases spanning the gap.

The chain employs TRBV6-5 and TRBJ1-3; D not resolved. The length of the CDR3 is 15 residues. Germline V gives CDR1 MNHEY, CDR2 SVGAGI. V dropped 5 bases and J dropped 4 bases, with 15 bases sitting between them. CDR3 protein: CASSTPQVAGNTIYF. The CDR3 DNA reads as TGTGCCAGCAGTACGCCCCAGGTAGCGGGAAACACCATATATTTT.

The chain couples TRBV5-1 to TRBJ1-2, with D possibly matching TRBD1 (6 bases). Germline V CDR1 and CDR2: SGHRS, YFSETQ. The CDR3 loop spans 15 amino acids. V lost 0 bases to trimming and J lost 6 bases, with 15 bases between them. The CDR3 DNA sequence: TGCGCCAGCAGCTTGGAGTCTCAGGGGAGAGATGGCTACACCTTC. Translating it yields CASSLESQGRDGYTF.

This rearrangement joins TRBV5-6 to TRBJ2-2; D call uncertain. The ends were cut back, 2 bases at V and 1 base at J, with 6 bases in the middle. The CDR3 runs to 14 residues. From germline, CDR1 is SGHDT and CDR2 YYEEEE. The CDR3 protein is CASSFLQNTGELFF. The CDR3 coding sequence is TGTGCCAGCAGCTTTCTACAGAACACCGGGGAGCTGTTTTTT.

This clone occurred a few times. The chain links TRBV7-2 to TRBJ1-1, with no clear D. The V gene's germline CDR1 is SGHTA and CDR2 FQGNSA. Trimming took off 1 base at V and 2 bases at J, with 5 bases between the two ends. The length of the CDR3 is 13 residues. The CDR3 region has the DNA TGTGCCAGCAGCTTAGATAGAAACACTGAAGCTTTCTTT. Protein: CASSLDRNTEAFF.

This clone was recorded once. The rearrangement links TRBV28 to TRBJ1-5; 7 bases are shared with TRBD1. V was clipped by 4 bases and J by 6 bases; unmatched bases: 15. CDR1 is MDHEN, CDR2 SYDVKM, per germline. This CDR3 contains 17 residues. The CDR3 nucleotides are TGTGCCAGCAGTTCCCTACTAATGACAGGGACGGGTCAGCCCCAGCATTTT. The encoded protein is CASSSLLMTGTGQPQHF.

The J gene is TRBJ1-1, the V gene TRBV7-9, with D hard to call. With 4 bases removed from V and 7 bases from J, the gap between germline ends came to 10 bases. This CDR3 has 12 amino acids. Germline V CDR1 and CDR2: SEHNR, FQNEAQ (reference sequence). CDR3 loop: CASSSSGFEAFF. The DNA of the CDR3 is TGTGCCAGCAGCTCCTCAGGTTTTGAAGCTTTCTTT.

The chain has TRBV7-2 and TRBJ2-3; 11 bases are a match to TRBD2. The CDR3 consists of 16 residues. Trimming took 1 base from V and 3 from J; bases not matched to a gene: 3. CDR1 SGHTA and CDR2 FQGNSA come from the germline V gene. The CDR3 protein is CASSLGASGGTDTQYF. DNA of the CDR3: TGTGCCAGCAGCTTAGGGGCTAGCGGGGGGACAGATACGCAGTATTTT.

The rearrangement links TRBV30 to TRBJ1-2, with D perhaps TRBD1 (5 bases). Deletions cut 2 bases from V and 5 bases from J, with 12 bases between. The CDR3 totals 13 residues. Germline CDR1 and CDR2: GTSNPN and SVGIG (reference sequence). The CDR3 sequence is CAWSPGREYGYTF. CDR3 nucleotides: TGTGCCTGGAGTCCCGGCAGGGAATATGGCTACACCTTC. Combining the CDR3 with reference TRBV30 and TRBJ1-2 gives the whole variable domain SQTIHQWPATLVQPVGSPLSLECTVEGTSNPNLYWYRQAAGRGLQLLFYSVGIGQISSEVPQNLSASRPQDRQFILSSKKLLLSDSGFYLCAWSPGREYGYTFGSGTRLTVV.